This T cell receptor beta chain was profiled in a study of blood T cell repertoires in COVID-19 (dated by TCRdb to between 2020 and 2021). The study in broad terms: The collaborator samples originated in the United States, Italy and Spain and spanned the acute and convalescent phases of COVID-19. The sample metadata nearly always contained a de-identified subject ID, COVID-19 status, age in years and sex. The material from the prospective study consisted of cDNA or gDNA derived from T cells, B-cell-depleted T cells, or PBMCs. Where HLA class I and class II types were available, the types were taken from metadata supplied by the sample provider, not from assay-based typing. Subjects who had been exposed to COVID-19, were actively infected with it, or had recovered from it provided the deeply sampled blood TCRbeta repertoires that made up the dataset. Samples came from the ongoing ImmuneRACE study (first 160 participants) plus 1,254 subjects from 6 global collaborators. A freely available public database, intended as a resource for researchers studying the immune response to SARS-CoV-2, is where the repertoires were released.

Overall study outcomes, separate from this receptor: The amount of clinical and demographic metadata varied by source and participant and was provided uncurated.

TCRbeta CDR3 regions were amplified from genomic DNA by means of the immunoSEQ Assay, a bias-controlled multiplex PCR. The original pipeline was this. Nucleated cell counts per sample were estimated from amplification of reference gene primers within the assay. To quantify the absolute abundance of each unique TCRbeta CDR3 rearrangement, sequence reads were collapsed and filtered. For each sample, productive Simpson clonality was calculated by taking the square root of Simpson's diversity index across productive rearrangements. TCRdb took over this immuneACCESS table, retaining in-frame rearrangements with V and J assigned. Such tables are incomplete; in checked studies, under half of the missing clones stem from an unresolved V gene, and the remainder is unexplained. That table is the source of V, J and clone size, and D and trimming were worked out from the DNA. The sample contains about 170,000 clones, around four fifths of them found a single time. Under 4.5% of the sample is held by the ten biggest clonotypes.

Participants in the prospective study were enrolled through a virtual design, were aged roughly 18 to 100 years, and lived in fewer than 30 United States geographic areas. Cohort assignment in the prospective study relied on participant-reported clinical history from a screening survey and a study questionnaire. For ImmuneRACE Cohort 3, a participant was defined as recovered based on two consecutive negative NP/OP PCR tests, clearance by a healthcare professional, or resolution of symptoms. In the prospective study, whole blood, serum and a nasopharyngeal or oropharyngeal swab were collected from each participant by mobile phlebotomists. Prospective study participants could optionally give additional blood draws and questionnaires over a roughly two-month period. Prospective study blood samples were shipped either frozen or at room temperature before DNA extraction. A note on this clone: Its antigen target is currently unknown. Base qualities are not provided; no much larger clone lies one nucleotide away.

The specimen was PBMCs or T cells enriched from blood (not recorded which). This sequence was found in a woman between 50 and 59 years old who had recovered from COVID-19.

The DNA sequence is given as TGTGCCAGCAGTTTTTCTATCCGGACTGAAGCTTTCTTT. This yields the protein CASSFSIRTEAFF. The chain is assembled from TRBV12-3 or TRBV12-4 and TRBJ1-1, with an unclear D gene assignment. The junction carries 10 bases between V and J, which are trimmed by 3 bases and 5 bases respectively. The CDR3 contains 13 residues, cysteine and phenylalanine counted. Only CDR3 DNA remains: 39 bases, in frame from the first base.